These 18 T cell receptor beta chains share one sample of origin, sequenced in a study of blood T cell repertoires in COVID-19. Only in-frame clones appear in the TCRdb table, and some are missing; sequencing was by immunoSEQ multiplex PCR. There are about 69,000 clones in the sample; roughly 80% occur only once, and 8.5% to 10% lies in the top ten. Source material: peripheral blood. These receptor sequences come from an elderly woman with acute or convalescent COVID-19.

The chain links TRBV7-6 to TRBJ1-1; D not resolved. The germline CDR1 and CDR2 sequences are SGHVS and FNYEAQ. The CDR3 loop spans 14 amino acids. Trimming cost V 1 base and J 5 bases, with 11 bases left between them. The CDR3 spells CASSLELRGTEAFF. In DNA, the CDR3 is TGTGCCAGCAGCTTAGAGTTGAGAGGGACTGAAGCTTTCTTT. The full variable domain, in which reference TRBV7-6 and TRBJ1-1 provide the parts outside the CDR3, is GAGVSQSPRYKVTKRGQDVALRCDPISGHVSLYWYRQALGQGPEFLTYFNYEAQQDKSGLPNDRFSAERPEGSISTLTIQRTEQRDSAMYRCASSLELRGTEAFFGQGTRLTVV.

The chain couples TRBV5-1 to TRBJ1-1; 8 bases map to TRBD1. Per germline, CDR1 SGHRS and CDR2 YFSETQ. J lost 1 base, V lost 3 bases, and 8 bases had no gene match. CDR3 length: 16 residues. The CDR3 here is CASSSDRDLPNTEAFF. CDR3 DNA sequence: TGCGCCAGCAGCTCGGACAGGGACTTACCGAACACTGAAGCTTTCTTT. The full variable domain, its missing parts supplied by reference TRBV5-1 and TRBJ1-1, is KAGVTQTPRYLIKTRGQQVTLSCSPISGHRSVSWYQQTPGQGLQFLFEYFSETQRNKGNFPGRFSGRQFSNSRSEMNVSTLELGDSALYLCASSSDRDLPNTEAFFGQGTRLTVV.

The rearrangement links TRBV6-5 to TRBJ2-1; 11 nucleotides match TRBD2. The CDR3 covers 14 residues. The germline CDR1 and CDR2 sequences are MNHEY and SVGAGI. With V trimmed by 5 bases and J by 9 bases, 6 bases remained unmatched. The CDR3 DNA is TGTGCCAGCAGTCGTAGCGGGGGGGCGTTTGAGCAGTTCTTC. The encoded protein is CASSRSGGAFEQFF.

The chain combines TRBV4-1 with TRBJ1-2, with TRBD1 matching 7 bases. Trimming at V came to 1 base and at J to 1 base, leaving 6 bases not matched to a gene. The germline CDR1 and CDR2 sequences are MGHRA and YSYEKL. The CDR3 sequence is 16 residues long. The CDR3 sequence: CASSQAPGDSNYGYTF. The CDR3 coding sequence is TGCGCCAGCAGCCAAGCCCCCGGGGACAGTAACTATGGCTACACCTTC.

This clone has only a few counts. The gene calls are TRBV6-4 and TRBJ2-1; 11 nucleotides line up with TRBD2. V lost 5 bases and J lost 5; bases outside the gene matches: 2. Per the germline V gene, CDR1 is MRHNA and CDR2 is SNTAGT. The CDR3 has 14 amino acids. The CDR3 DNA reads TGTGCCAGCAGTTCGACTAGCGGGAACAATGAGCAGTTCTTC. Encoded protein: CASSSTSGNNEQFF.

The genes are TRBV12-3 or TRBV12-4 and TRBJ1-2, with 7 bases that match TRBD1. V lost 3 bases, J lost 3 bases, and 1 base stayed unmatched. This CDR3 spans 13 amino acids. This CDR3 reads CASSFGQDYGYTF. DNA for the CDR3: TGTGCCAGCAGTTTTGGACAGGACTATGGCTACACCTTC.

The V and J genes are TRBV7-6 and TRBJ2-3; 7 bases map to TRBD2. The V gene end was trimmed by 1 base and the J gene end by 2 bases; junction bases not matched to a gene: 6. Germline V gene data show CDR1 as SGHVS and CDR2 as FNYEAQ. CDR3 length: 16 residues. The chain's CDR3 is CASSLVSSGNTDTQYF. CDR3 in DNA: TGTGCCAGCAGCTTAGTCTCTAGCGGCAACACAGATACGCAGTATTTT. The complete variable domain, with remaining parts taken from reference TRBV7-6 and TRBJ2-3, reads GAGVSQSPRYKVTKRGQDVALRCDPISGHVSLYWYRQALGQGPEFLTYFNYEAQQDKSGLPNDRFSAERPEGSISTLTIQRTEQRDSAMYRCASSLVSSGNTDTQYFGPGTRLTVL.

This chain connects TRBV6-5 to TRBJ2-1, with a weak D call TRBD1 (7 bases). The CDR3 has 15 residues. Germline V gene lookup returns CDR1 MNHEY and CDR2 SVGAGI. Trimming took 6 bases from V and 4 from J, leaving 16 bases between them. The CDR3 DNA reads TGTGCCAGCAGAGGACAGGTAGGGGGGTACAATGAGCAGTTCTTC. This translates into CASRGQVGGYNEQFF.

The V call is TRBV9, the J call TRBJ2-1; 8 bases are shared with TRBD1. With 0 bases clipped from V and 10 bases from J, the junction kept 9 bases outside the gene matches. Looked up from germline, CDR1 is SGDLS and CDR2 is YYNGEE. The length of the CDR3 is 15 residues. CDR3 coding DNA: TGTGCCAGCAGCGTAGGACAGGGGAGCCGTGGGGAGCAGTTCTTC. Translating gives CASSVGQGSRGEQFF.

This sequence joins TRBV6-5 and TRBJ1-2; a possible D gene is TRBD1 (6 bases). This CDR3 has 13 residues. The ends were cut back, 5 bases at V and 8 bases at J, with 15 bases in the middle. Germline CDR1 reads MNHEY; CDR2 reads SVGAGI. CDR3 sequence: CASSRDNPWGYTF. As DNA, the CDR3 is TGTGCCAGCAGTCGGGACAACCCCTGGGGCTACACCTTC.

The rearrangement joins TRBV5-1 to TRBJ2-5; D unclear. V shed 1 base and J shed 2 bases, with 9 bases lying between them. CDR3 length: 14 amino acids. CDR1 and CDR2 from the germline V gene are SGHRS and YFSETQ. CDR3 nucleotide sequence: TGCGCCAGCAGCTTGCAGCCAGGTCAAGAGACCCAGTACTTC. It codes for CASSLQPGQETQYF.

This clone was detected once. V gene TRBV6-5 combines with J gene TRBJ2-5, with 8 nucleotides matching TRBD1. CDR1 and CDR2 (germline): MNHEY, SVGAGI. This CDR3 contains 14 residues. V lost 6 bases and J lost 1; bases outside the gene matches: 4. The chain's CDR3 is CASRTGGTQETQYF. In DNA, the CDR3 is TGTGCCAGCAGAACAGGGGGAACCCAAGAGACCCAGTACTTC.

The chain couples TRBV6-2 or TRBV6-3 to TRBJ2-5; D not certain. V was clipped by 2 bases and J by 5 bases, with 12 bases between them. The germline gives CDR1 MNHEY, CDR2 SVGEGT. The CDR3 consists of 14 residues. CDR3 sequence reads: CASSYPATGETQYF. The DNA of the CDR3 is TGTGCCAGCAGTTACCCCGCGACTGGGGAGACCCAGTACTTC.

The chain combines TRBV5-5 with TRBJ1-1; 8 bases fit TRBD1. Germline loops: CDR1 SGHKS, CDR2 YYEKEE (reference sequence). J gave up 6 bases and V 6 bases, and 7 bases lay outside the gene matches. The CDR3 runs 13 residues. In nucleotides, the CDR3 is TGTGCCAGCATCCGGACAGGGCAGGCTGAAGCTTTCTTT. Amino acids: CASIRTGQAEAFF.

This chain uses TRBV30 with TRBJ1-1, with 7 nucleotides matching TRBD1. The CDR3 loop spans 15 amino acids. V shed 5 bases and J 6 bases; nucleotides not matched to a gene: 15. The germline gives CDR1 GTSNPN, CDR2 SVGIG (reference sequence). The CDR3 sequence is CAWGKGVTGYSEAFF. DNA of the CDR3: TGTGCCTGGGGTAAAGGCGTGACAGGGTATTCTGAAGCTTTCTTT.

V is TRBV4-1 and J is TRBJ2-5; 9 bases line up with TRBD1. This CDR3 contains 15 residues. Germline V CDR1 and CDR2: MGHRA, YSYEKL. V dropped 0 bases and J dropped 7; count of bases not matched to a gene: 6. Here the CDR3 DNA reads TGCGCCAGCAGCCAAGAGACAGGGGGAATTTGGACCCAGTACTTC. This encodes CASSQETGGIWTQYF.

This clone occurred once. The chain joins TRBV5-4 to TRBJ2-5, with D perhaps matching TRBD1 (6 bases). With 0 bases removed from V and 2 bases from J, the gap between germline ends came to 11 bases. The germline CDR1 and CDR2 sequences are SGHNT and YYREEE (reference sequence). CDR3 size: 15 residues. CDR3 DNA sequence: TGTGCCAGCAGCTTGGAGGCCAGGGGTCAAGAGACCCAGTACTTC. Translated, it gives CASSLEARGQETQYF.

This clone turned up a few times. The genes are TRBV9 and TRBJ1-4, with 10 bases fitting TRBD1. Germline assignment: CDR1 SGDLS and CDR2 YYNGEE. The CDR3 runs to 16 residues. Trimming cost V 2 bases and J 4 bases; bases outside gene matches: 5. The chain's CDR3 is CASSVDRGQGNEKLFF. CDR3 nucleotides: TGTGCCAGCAGCGTCGACAGGGGGCAGGGTAATGAAAAACTGTTTTTT.